This passage covers 25 T cell receptor beta chains from one sample sequenced in a study of tumor and adjacent non-tumor tissue in lung cancer. RNA was extracted from bulk tissue without any cell sorting. This non-tumor lung sample came from over 3 cm beyond the tumor edge. TCRbeta libraries were built with three rounds of nested PCR, modified from ARM-PCR. TCRdb ran MiXCR on the multiplex PCR reads and lists one entry per CDR3 protein. The sample includes 40,000 to 60,000 distinct CDR3 sequences, roughly 67% seen only once; the top ten take approximately 31%. The sample was distant non-tumor lung tissue. These receptor sequences come from a woman in her seventies with non-small cell lung cancer.

This clonotype was detected once. One junction end does not reproduce the germline sequence, and a read error may be involved. V and J are TRBV12-3 or TRBV12-4 and TRBJ2-5, with D uncertain. The CDR3 length is 11 residues. CDR3 amino acids: CASSPQETQYF. CDR3 in DNA: TGTGCCAGCAGTCCCCAAGAGACACAGTACTTC.

The DNA of the CDR3 is TGCAGTGCTCAGACCCCTGCCAATAAGCTGTTCTTC. Translated, it gives CSAQTPANKLFF. V usage is TRBV20-1 and J usage is TRBJ2-1; D is unclear. Trimming took off 5 bases at V and 15 bases at J, with 20 bases between the two ends. Per germline, CDR1 DFQATT and CDR2 SNEGSKA (reference sequence). There are 12 residues in the CDR3.

The V and J genes are TRBV7-8 and TRBJ2-1, with D tentatively TRBD1 or TRBD2 (5 bases each). The CDR3 covers 12 residues. Germline assignment: CDR1 SGHVS and CDR2 FQNEAQ. The V end was cut by 6 bases, the J end by 9 bases, with 12 bases between. This chain's CDR3 is CASRRDLAEQFF. CDR3 sequence (DNA): TGTGCCAGCAGACGGGACCTCGCTGAGCAGTTCTTC.

The V gene is TRBV18, the J gene TRBJ2-6; D ambiguous. Trimming removed 5 bases from V and 1 base from J, with 9 bases in between. CDR3 size: 15 residues. Germline lookup yields CDR1 KGHSH and CDR2 LQKENI. The CDR3 DNA reads as TGTGCCAGCTCATCCGCGCAGTCTGGGGCCAACGTCCTGACTTTC. Its protein is CASSSAQSGANVLTF.

Concerning this clonotype itself: A much larger clone differs by one base, so this may be a read error. The chain recombines TRBV28 with TRBJ2-7; D may match TRBD1 or TRBD2 (5 bases each). Germline-derived CDR1 and CDR2 are MDHEN and SYDVKM. Trimming shortened V by 7 bases and J by 2 bases, and 9 bases separated the two germline ends. The CDR3 is 12 residues long. CDR3 DNA: TGTGCCAGCACCGGGGCTACCTACGAGCAGTACTTC. Its protein product is CASTGATYEQYF.

The rearrangement joins TRBV6-2 or TRBV6-3 to TRBJ2-1; 8 nucleotides align to TRBD2. The CDR3 sequence is 14 residues long. The germline V gene has CDR1 MNHEY and CDR2 SVGEGT. Trimming at V came to 9 bases and at J to 5 bases, leaving 9 bases not matched to a gene. The CDR3 sequence: CARIGAGENNEQFF. Written as DNA, the CDR3 is TGTGCCAGGATAGGAGCGGGAGAAAACAATGAGCAGTTCTTC.

With regard to this clonotype: The junction departs from germline at one end; a sequencing error may be responsible. V gene TRBV4-2 combines with J gene TRBJ1-3, with D hard to call. CDR1 is LGHNA and CDR2 is YNFKEQ in the germline V gene. There are 16 residues in the CDR3. This chain's CDR3 is CASSQDLGSSGNTIHF. The CDR3, as DNA: TGCGCCAGCAGCCAAGATCTAGGATCCTCTGGAAACACCATACATTTT.

The rearrangement links TRBV11-2 to TRBJ2-2, with 7 bases fitting TRBD1. This CDR3 has 15 amino acids. The V gene end was trimmed by 7 bases and the J gene end by 7 bases; junction bases not matched to a gene: 12. CDR1 is SGHAT, CDR2 FQNNGV, per germline. The CDR3 loop is CASNQGTEGVGELFF. The CDR3 DNA sequence: TGTGCCAGCAACCAAGGGACAGAGGGAGTCGGGGAGCTGTTTTTT.

This clonotype was recorded at least ten times. V is TRBV6-1 and J is TRBJ2-1; either TRBD1 or TRBD2 may supply D (6 bases each). This CDR3 comprises 12 residues. Germline values: CDR1 MNHNS, CDR2 SASEGT. Trimming cost V 6 bases and J 6 bases, with 9 bases left between them. The CDR3 DNA reads as TGTGCCAGCAGGGAGGGGGGCAATGAGCAGTTCTTC. Translation gives CASREGGNEQFF.

On this clonotype itself: A single base separates this from a much larger clone, so it may be a read error. This chain joins TRBV5-1 and TRBJ2-5; D might be TRBD1 (5 bases). This CDR3 is built from 14 residues. V was shortened by 10 bases and J by 9 bases, with 25 bases between the two germline ends. Germline CDR1 is SGHRS and CDR2 is YFSETQ. The CDR3 DNA follows: TGCGCCTGCAATGGGGTGCCCACAGAAGGGGCCCAGTACTTC. As protein: CACNGVPTEGAQYF.

About this clonotype: An end of the junction differs from the germline gene, which may be a read error. The chain employs TRBV6-1 and TRBJ2-7; TRBD2 agrees at 11 bases. Germline CDR1 and CDR2: MNHNS and SASEGT. CDR3 length: 15 residues. Here the CDR3 reads CASSVGTSGLYEQYF. The CDR3 coding sequence is TGTGCCAGCAGTGTGGGGACTAGCGGACTCTACGAACAGTACTTC.

The chain joins TRBV5-1 to TRBJ2-4; the match to TRBD1 covers 7 bases. Germline V gene lookup returns CDR1 SGHRS and CDR2 YFSETQ. With V trimmed by 6 bases and J by 7 bases, 16 bases remained unmatched. This CDR3 region has 16 residues. The CDR3 is CASTMGDRDSRNIQYF. CDR3 sequence (DNA): TGCGCCAGCACCATGGGAGACCGGGACAGCAGGAACATTCAGTACTTC. The full variable domain, its missing parts supplied by reference TRBV5-1 and TRBJ2-4, is KAGVTQTPRYLIKTRGQQVTLSCSPISGHRSVSWYQQTPGQGLQFLFEYFSETQRNKGNFPGRFSGRQFSNSRSEMNVSTLELGDSALYLCASTMGDRDSRNIQYFGAGTRLSVL.

The chain has TRBV7-2 and TRBJ2-1; no reliable D call. V lost 7 bases, J lost 0 bases, and 13 bases lay in between. Germline CDR1 is SGHTA and CDR2 is FQGNSA. The CDR3 sequence is 15 residues long. The CDR3 spells CASISDGFSYNEQFF. In DNA form, the CDR3 reads TGTGCCAGCATCTCTGACGGGTTCTCCTACAATGAGCAGTTCTTC.

About this clonotype itself: This may stem from a read error, because a much larger clone lies one nucleotide away. The V call is TRBV28, the J call TRBJ2-5; either TRBD1 or TRBD2 may fit D (5 bases each). This CDR3 comprises 12 residues. Looked up from germline, CDR1 is MDHEN and CDR2 is SYDVKM. In DNA form, the CDR3 reads TGTGCCACCTTTAGCGCGTTCGGGACCCAGCACTTC. The encoded protein is CATFSAFGTQHF.

The chain uses TRBV7-9 and TRBJ1-2; no clear D gene. CDR3 size: 13 residues. The germline V and J ends were trimmed by 5 bases and 7 bases, with 14 bases remaining between them. Germline lookup yields CDR1 SEHNR and CDR2 FQNEAQ (reference sequence). The CDR3 sequence is CASSPTGAVGYTF. The CDR3 DNA is TGTGCCAGCAGCCCCACCGGTGCGGTTGGCTACACCTTC.

The chain employs TRBV6-5 and TRBJ2-3; unclear D gene. This CDR3 region has 14 residues. Germline lookup yields CDR1 MNHEY and CDR2 SVGAGI. The V gene lost 6 bases and the J gene lost 1 base, with 11 bases spanning the gap. The CDR3 region is CASRVFAGTDTQYF. The CDR3 bases are TGTGCCAGCAGAGTCTTTGCCGGCACAGATACGCAGTATTTT.

In the case of this clonotype: At one end the junction does not follow the germline gene, possibly because of a read error. This rearrangement joins TRBV6-6 to TRBJ2-3; 11 bases match TRBD1. CDR1 is MNHNY, CDR2 SVGAGI, per germline (reference sequence). The CDR3 has 15 residues. The CDR3: CPSTKGTGGTNTQYF. The CDR3 DNA is TGTCCCAGCACCAAAGGGACAGGGGGGACAAATACGCAGTATTTT.

Remarks on this clonotype: Its ends do not fully match the called genes, so a read error is possible. This chain uses TRBV6-6 with TRBJ2-7; D might be TRBD1 (6 bases). Germline CDR1 and CDR2: MNHNY and SVGAGI (reference sequence). CDR3 size: 16 residues. The CDR3 protein is CASSYSWGQGAQRQYF. CDR3 bases: TGTGCCAGTAGTTACTCATGGGGACAAGGGGCGCAACGGCAGTACTTC.

With respect to this clonotype: One junction end does not reproduce the germline sequence, and a read error may be involved. V gene TRBV12-3 or TRBV12-4 combines with J gene TRBJ1-2; tentative D call: TRBD1 (5 bases). The CDR3 spans 15 residues. CDR3 DNA: TGTGCCAGCAATTTAGTGGTAGGGGACGGAGGAGGCTACACCTTC. It codes for CASNLVVGDGGGYTF.

This clonotype was seen a few times. The chain combines TRBV7-9 with TRBJ2-1; D possibly corresponds to TRBD1 (5 bases). Per the germline V gene, CDR1 is SEHNR and CDR2 is FQNEAQ (reference sequence). The CDR3 is made up of 13 amino acids. V shed 7 bases and J shed 9 bases, with 16 bases lying between them. CDR3 DNA: TGTGCCAGCACCCAATCCCAGGGCGGTGAGCAGTTCTTC. It codes for CASTQSQGGEQFF.

As for this clonotype: A read error may account for a junction end that differs from germline. The CDR3: CASSQVEGAEGYSF. In DNA, the CDR3 is TGTGCCAGCAGCCAAGTGGAGGGGGCGGAGGGTTACAGCTTC. This chain connects TRBV4-2 to TRBJ1-2; 7 bases map to TRBD1. The V gene's germline CDR1 is LGHNA and CDR2 YNFKEQ. This CDR3 has 14 amino acids.

A word on this clonotype: Just one base apart from a much larger clone, this may be a read error. The chain is built from TRBV28 and TRBJ2-3; no clear D. Germline values: CDR1 MDHEN, CDR2 SYDVKM. The CDR3 sequence is 14 residues long. CDR3 residues: CACSSAPPTDTQYF. CDR3 bases: TGTGCCTGCAGTTCCGCACCTCCCACAGATACGCAGTATTTT.

To note about this clonotype: The junction differs from germline at one of its ends, possibly a read error. This chain joins TRBV6-5 and TRBJ1-2; 8 nucleotides agree with TRBD1. Looked up from germline, CDR1 is MNHEY and CDR2 is SVGAGI. This CDR3 is 15 amino acids long. The CDR3 DNA reads as TGTGTCAGCAGGCGGATACAGCAGGGGGCGGATGGCTACACCTTC. Translated: CVSRRIQQGADGYTF.

Many counts were recorded for this clonotype. The chain links TRBV7-9 to TRBJ2-3; D gene unclear. CDR1 is SEHNR, CDR2 FQNEAQ, per germline (reference sequence). This CDR3 contains 12 residues. V lost 3 bases and J 5 bases, leaving 6 bases between the germline ends. CDR3 DNA sequence: TGTGCCAGCAGCTTGAATGGAGATACGCAGTATTTT. This encodes CASSLNGDTQYF. The variable domain in full, completed from reference TRBV7-9 and TRBJ2-3, reads DTGVSQNPRHKITKRGQNVTFRCDPISEHNRLYWYRQTLGQGPEFLTYFQNEAQLEKSRLLSDRFSAERPKGSFSTLEIQRTEQGDSAMYLCASSLNGDTQYFGPGTRLTVL.

This clonotype occurred many times. This rearrangement joins TRBV28 to TRBJ1-2; D gene unclear. Germline-derived CDR1 and CDR2 are MDHEN and SYDVKM. There are 10 residues in the CDR3. V lost 6 bases, J lost 8 bases, and 7 bases lay in between. CDR3: CASRSIGYTF. As DNA, the CDR3 is TGTGCCAGCAGGTCTATCGGCTACACCTTC.